Shown below are 10 T cell receptor beta chains from a single sample sequenced in a study of CD8 T cells in Susac syndrome. RNA in amounts of roughly 0.5 to 1 ug was reverse transcribed with random hexamers. TCRdb re-called the immunoSEQ multiplex PCR reads with MiXCR, one entry per CDR3 protein. The sample has 110,000 or so distinct CDR3 sequences; just under 95% are singletons. Sequenced: CD8+ T cells from PBMCs. Receptors were obtained from a human donor in good health.

This chain joins TRBV20-1 and TRBJ2-1; D gene uncertain. Germline loops: CDR1 DFQATT, CDR2 SNEGSKA (reference sequence). Trimming took off 6 bases at V and 0 bases at J, with 12 bases between the two ends. There are 14 residues in the CDR3. CDR3 region: CSARSGASYNEQFF. Here the CDR3 DNA reads TGCAGTGCCCGATCAGGCGCCTCCTACAATGAGCAGTTCTTC.

The chain is built from TRBV7-9 and TRBJ2-7; 9 bases agree with TRBD2. CDR3 size: 13 residues. Germline V gene lookup returns CDR1 SEHNR and CDR2 FQNEAQ (reference sequence). J lost 6 bases, V lost 11 bases, and 11 bases had no gene match. The CDR3 DNA is TGTGCCTCCCGGGGAAGCGGGAGGCTCGAGCAGTACTTC. Translating gives CASRGSGRLEQYF.

This clonotype was counted between two and nine times. The rearrangement uses TRBV6-4 and TRBJ2-7; D is undetermined. The CDR3 has 11 amino acids. The germline CDR1 and CDR2 sequences are MRHNA and SNTAGT. The V and J ends lost 3 bases and 2 bases respectively, with 2 bases between them. DNA for the CDR3: TGTGCCAGCAGTGAGGCCTACGAGCAGTACTTC. It yields the protein CASSEAYEQYF.

This clonotype was recorded only once. This chain links TRBV6-1 with TRBJ2-7, with a weak D call TRBD2 (5 bases). V was pared by 3 bases and J by 5 bases, with 14 bases between. The germline gives CDR1 MNHNS, CDR2 SASEGT. The CDR3 contains 14 residues. CDR3 DNA sequence: TGTGCCAGCAGTGATGGTGTGGCGAGGGACGAGCAGTACTTC. It encodes CASSDGVARDEQYF.

V usage is TRBV6-2 or TRBV6-3 and J usage is TRBJ1-2; possibly TRBD1 for D (6 bases). This CDR3 is 14 amino acids long. Trimming removed 4 bases from V and 5 bases from J, with 14 bases in between. Germline loops: CDR1 MNHEY, CDR2 SVGEGT. CDR3 DNA sequence: TGTGCCAGCAGTTCGGGGGACACTGGTTATGGCTACACCTTC. Translated, it gives CASSSGDTGYGYTF.

The rearrangement joins TRBV6-2 or TRBV6-3 to TRBJ2-7, with no clear D. From germline, CDR1 is MNHEY and CDR2 SVGEGT. The CDR3 totals 12 residues. Trimming took off 8 bases at V and 2 bases at J, with 10 bases between the two ends. The DNA for the CDR3 is TGTGCCAGCGCCCGGCGGACCTACGAGCAGTACTTC. It specifies CASARRTYEQYF.

The genes are TRBV30 and TRBJ2-4, with TRBD2 identical over 8 bases. The trim removed 0 bases at V and 7 bases at J, leaving 2 bases unmatched. This CDR3 has 13 residues. Germline loops: CDR1 GTSNPN, CDR2 SVGIG (reference sequence). The DNA for the CDR3 is TGTGCCTGGAGTGTACCGGGAGGGAACATTCAGTACTTC. Translated, it gives CAWSVPGGNIQYF.

This clonotype was observed a handful of times. The gene calls are TRBV11-2 and TRBJ2-1; D unresolved. This CDR3 is 13 amino acids long. V lost 5 bases to trimming and J lost 7 bases, with 12 bases between them. Per the germline V gene, CDR1 is SGHAT and CDR2 is FQNNGV. This chain's CDR3 is CASSPPNENEQFF. CDR3 bases: TGTGCCAGCAGCCCGCCAAACGAGAATGAGCAGTTCTTC.

The chain uses TRBV4-1 and TRBJ2-5; perhaps TRBD1 as D (6 bases). Germline assignment: CDR1 MGHRA and CDR2 YSYEKL. The CDR3 contains 15 residues. V shed 0 bases and J shed 1 base, with 9 bases lying between them. The CDR3 protein is CASSQEGHFQETQYF. Written as DNA, the CDR3 is TGCGCCAGCAGCCAAGAGGGACATTTCCAAGAGACCCAGTACTTC.

This chain uses TRBV28 with TRBJ1-6, with no clear D. CDR1 is MDHEN, CDR2 SYDVKM, per germline. The CDR3 loop spans 13 amino acids. V lost 3 bases and J lost 14, with 14 bases in between. CDR3 sequence: CASSLLLVRTLHF. In DNA, the CDR3 is TGTGCCAGCAGTTTGCTTCTAGTCCGGACCCTCCACTTT. The full variable domain, rest sourced from reference TRBV28 and TRBJ1-6, is DVKVTQSSRYLVKRTGEKVFLECVQDMDHENMFWYRQDPGLGLRLIYFSYDVKMKEKGDIPEGYSVSREKKERFSLILESASTNQTSMYLCASSLLLVRTLHFGNGTRLTVT.